A single TCR beta chain is shown here with its context. No antigen is known for it. The input lacks base qualities; no much larger clone sits a single base away. Other DNA sequences in the same sample also yield this CDR3. The time point label on this specimen signifies: cells obtained before transplantation from donor or recipient. CD3+CD4+ and CD3+CD8+ populations were FACS-sorted from unstimulated pre-transplant donor and recipient cells taken from spleen or lymph nodes. Library construction relied on the immunoSEQ multiplex PCR assay. For most patients, genomic DNA was isolated using the Qiagen DNeasy Blood and Tissue Kit and was shipped frozen to Adaptive Biotechnologies for TCR sequencing. Adaptive Biotechnologies carried out high-throughput TCR-beta CDR3 sequencing of genomic DNA for most patients. The authors' analysis ran thus. Adaptive's ImmunoSEQ software supplied the TCR sequencing data for 15 to 20 patients, while MiXCR and VDJtools were used to process three other patients. CD4 versus CD8 sorting errors were corrected by removing sequences found in both subsets at a frequency ratio below 5:1. CDR3 nucleotide sequences shared by donor and recipient were removed because the origin of these sequences could not be assigned. Alloreactive clones required at least 2-fold expansion over unstimulated cells and minimum CFSE-low frequency of 0.002% (template counts) or 0.001% (read counts). Clones detected in sequenced pre-transplant spleen, lymph node, or MLR CFSE-low populations of the donor or recipient were defined as mappable. The cumulative frequency of alloreactive clones was calculated as a percentage of all sequences, weighted by copy number. The clones in this table, taken by TCRdb from immuneACCESS, are in-frame only. Not every clone is retained; where verified, under half of the shortfall comes from an unresolved V gene, and the cause of the rest is unknown. From that table come the V and J calls and clone size; the DNA was used to work out D and trimming. For this sample the table gives 60,000 to 80,000 clones, of which around 90% were detected only once. The leading ten clones occupy 1.3% of the sample.

V is cut by 6 bases and J by 0 bases, and the space between the germline ends is 11 bases. The cysteine opens and the phenylalanine closes a CDR3 of 14 amino acids. Of all the DNA, just the CDR3 is kept, 42 bases in frame from base 1. The germline V gene (reference sequence) sets CDR1 to LNHDA and CDR2 to SQIVND. This entry belongs to a study of graft-versus-host responses after intestinal transplantation (dated by TCRdb to the early 2020s). Regarding the study in general: Multivisceral, liver-intestinal, or isolated intestinal transplants were received by the recipients. Anti-thymocyte globulin induction was given to all recipients, followed by maintenance tacrolimus and steroids for approximately three years. Bulk TCR-beta CDR3 sequencing was used to track graft-versus-host and host-versus-graft alloreactive T cell clones in the graft, circulation and bone marrow after intestinal transplantation. Alloreactive clones were identified by sequencing pre-transplant mixed lymphocyte reaction products and comparing these products with unstimulated pre-transplant donor and recipient T cells. A cohort of 20 to 25 intestinal transplant recipients, including one retransplant, was enrolled, and a few patients lacking pretransplant specimens were excluded. Donor T cell macrochimerism was defined as a peak of at least 4% donor T cells among recipient peripheral blood mononuclear cells. Instead of going to the commercial service, samples from a few later patients were sequenced in-house on an Illumina MiSeq and processed with MiXCR.

Paper-wide results and their limitations: Peak levels of circulating GvH clones were associated with declines in HvG clones early after transplant. High GvH to HvG T cell clonal ratios were observed in the allografts of patients with donor T cell macrochimerism. Conclusions were limited by the relatively low number and heterogeneity of intestinal transplant patients. GvH clones were detected in recipient bone marrow, and some appeared earlier in ileal mucosa or blood, consistent with an intestinal mucosal origin.

The rearrangement joined TRBV19 to TRBJ1-1; a tentative D match to TRBD1 spans 6 bases. The sequence was collected from a human donor who received an intestinal transplant. Sample: unstimulated CD8+ T cells sorted from spleen or lymph node cells, taken before intestinal transplant. The nucleotide sequence is given as TGTGCCAGTAGCACGGGACAAATGAACACTGAAGCTTTCTTT. Its translation is CASSTGQMNTEAFF.